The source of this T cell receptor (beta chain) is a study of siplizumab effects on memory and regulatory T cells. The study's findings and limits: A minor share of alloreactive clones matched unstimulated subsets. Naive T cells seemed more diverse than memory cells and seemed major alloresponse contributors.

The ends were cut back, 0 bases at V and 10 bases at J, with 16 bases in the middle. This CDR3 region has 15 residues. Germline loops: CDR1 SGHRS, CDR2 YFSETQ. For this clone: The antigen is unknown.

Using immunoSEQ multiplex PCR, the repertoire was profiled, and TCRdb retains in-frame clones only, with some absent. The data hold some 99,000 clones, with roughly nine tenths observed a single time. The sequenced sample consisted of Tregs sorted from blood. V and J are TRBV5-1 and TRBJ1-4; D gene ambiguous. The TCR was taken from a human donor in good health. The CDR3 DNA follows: TGCGCCAGCAGCTTGGTTGTAGGCAGTGGAGTAAAACTGTTTTTT. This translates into CASSLVVGSGVKLFF.